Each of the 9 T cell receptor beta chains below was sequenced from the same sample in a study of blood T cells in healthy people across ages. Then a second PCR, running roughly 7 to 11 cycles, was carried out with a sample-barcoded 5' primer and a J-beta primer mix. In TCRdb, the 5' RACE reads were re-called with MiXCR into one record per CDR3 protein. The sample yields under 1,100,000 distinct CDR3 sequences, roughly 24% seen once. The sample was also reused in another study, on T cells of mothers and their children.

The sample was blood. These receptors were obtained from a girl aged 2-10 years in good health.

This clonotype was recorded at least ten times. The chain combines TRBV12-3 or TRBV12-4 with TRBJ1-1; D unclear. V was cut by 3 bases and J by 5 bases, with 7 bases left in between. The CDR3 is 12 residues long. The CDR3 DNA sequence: TGTGCCAGCAGTTTGACTCGGACTGAAGCTTTCTTT. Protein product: CASSLTRTEAFF.

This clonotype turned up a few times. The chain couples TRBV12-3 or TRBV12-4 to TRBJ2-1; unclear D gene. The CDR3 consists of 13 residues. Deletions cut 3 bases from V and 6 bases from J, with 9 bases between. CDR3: CASSFHLSNEQFF. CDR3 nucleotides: TGTGCCAGCAGTTTTCACCTGAGCAATGAGCAGTTCTTC.

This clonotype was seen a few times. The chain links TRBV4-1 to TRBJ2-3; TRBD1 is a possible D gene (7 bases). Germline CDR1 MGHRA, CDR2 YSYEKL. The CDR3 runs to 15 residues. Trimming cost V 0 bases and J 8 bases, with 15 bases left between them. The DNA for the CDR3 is TGCGCCAGCAGCCAAGAAAGGGCTCAGGGGGGTACGCAGTATTTT. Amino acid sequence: CASSQERAQGGTQYF.

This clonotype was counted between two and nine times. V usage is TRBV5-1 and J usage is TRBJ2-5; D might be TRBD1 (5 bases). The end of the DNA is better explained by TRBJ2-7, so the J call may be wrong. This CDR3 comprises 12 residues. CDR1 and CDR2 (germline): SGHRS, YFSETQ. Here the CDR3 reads CASGMDTYEQYF. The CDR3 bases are TGCGCCAGCGGGATGGACACCTACGAGCAGTACTTC.

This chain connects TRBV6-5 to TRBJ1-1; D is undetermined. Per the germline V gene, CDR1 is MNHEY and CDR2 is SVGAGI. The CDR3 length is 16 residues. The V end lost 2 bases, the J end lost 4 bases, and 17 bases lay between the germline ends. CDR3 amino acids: CASSYGPVLGSTEAFF. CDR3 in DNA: TGTGCCAGCAGTTACGGACCCGTCTTGGGCAGCACTGAAGCTTTCTTT.

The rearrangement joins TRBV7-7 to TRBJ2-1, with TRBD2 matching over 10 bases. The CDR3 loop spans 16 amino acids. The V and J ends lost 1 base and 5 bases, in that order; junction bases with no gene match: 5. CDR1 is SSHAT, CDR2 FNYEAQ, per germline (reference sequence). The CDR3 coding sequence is TGTGCCAGCAGCTTAGGGATAGCGGGAGGCCACAATGAGCAGTTCTTC. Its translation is CASSLGIAGGHNEQFF.

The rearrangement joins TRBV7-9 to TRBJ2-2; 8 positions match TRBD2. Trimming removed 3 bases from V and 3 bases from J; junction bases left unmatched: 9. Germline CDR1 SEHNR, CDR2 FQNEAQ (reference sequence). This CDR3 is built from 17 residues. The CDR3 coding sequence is TGTGCCAGCAGCTTCGCGATAAGCGGGGGATACACCGGGGAGCTGTTTTTT. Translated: CASSFAISGGYTGELFF.

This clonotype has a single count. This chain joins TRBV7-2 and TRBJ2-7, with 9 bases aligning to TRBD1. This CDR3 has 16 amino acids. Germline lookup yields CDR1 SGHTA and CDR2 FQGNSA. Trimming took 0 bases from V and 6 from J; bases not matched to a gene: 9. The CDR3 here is CASSLAGTGKPLEQYF. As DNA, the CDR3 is TGTGCCAGCAGCTTAGCCGGGACAGGGAAACCCCTCGAGCAGTACTTC.

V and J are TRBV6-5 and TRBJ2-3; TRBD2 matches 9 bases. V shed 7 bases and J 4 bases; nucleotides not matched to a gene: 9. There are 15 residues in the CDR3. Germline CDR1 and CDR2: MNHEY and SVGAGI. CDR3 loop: CASINSGSRADTQYF. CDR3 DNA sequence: TGTGCCAGCATCAATAGCGGGAGTAGGGCAGATACGCAGTATTTT.